Below, one T cell receptor (beta chain) is given with its context. Its specificity is unknown. This specimen belongs to a study of T cell responses to AZD1222 COVID-19 vaccine. On the study more broadly: Researchers grouped second doses given at about 4 or about 12 weeks into one pool. Findings and caveats of the study: Clonal diversity may have been underestimated, and the donors were mostly white British, with more females than males. Spike-specific TCR depth and breadth grew after two AZD1222 doses. Reports say nearly half of spike-specific TCRs go after unmutated variant regions.

The trim removed 6 bases at V and 8 bases at J, leaving 10 bases unmatched. The CDR3 contains 15 residues. Germline CDR1 reads LGHDT; CDR2 reads YNNKEL (reference sequence). Repertoires were generated with immunoSEQ multiplex PCR, while TCRdb's copy carries only in-frame clones and drops some. The data hold 90,000 to 120,000 clones, with roughly nine tenths observed a single time. The input for sequencing was peripheral blood, taken on day 0 of AZD1222 vaccination. This receptor was obtained from an adult in good health. The rearrangement links TRBV3-1 (or the pseudogene TRBV3-2) to TRBJ1-2, with 12 bases lining up with TRBD1. The CDR3 region has the DNA TGTGCCAGCAGTCCTGGGACAGGGGGCGAGCGAGGCTACACCTTC. It translates to CASSPGTGGERGYTF.